A single sample gave rise to the 11 T cell receptor beta chains below, sequenced in a study of blood T cell repertoires in COVID-19. The data were produced by immunoSEQ multiplex PCR, yet TCRdb's version contains in-frame clones alone and is incomplete. The repertoire holds approximately 200,000 clones, with about 80% as singletons. The source material was peripheral blood. These receptor sequences come from an elderly woman with COVID-19, enrolled during active disease.

This clone was seen only a few times. The genes are TRBV11-2 and TRBJ2-5, with 7 bases that match TRBD2. The CDR3 sequence is 14 residues long. V lost 0 bases and J lost 4; bases outside the gene matches: 2. Looked up from germline, CDR1 is SGHAT and CDR2 is FQNNGV. This chain's CDR3 is CASSLDRLAETQYF. CDR3 bases: TGTGCCAGCAGCTTAGATCGACTAGCAGAGACCCAGTACTTC. Full variable domain (rest looked up from reference TRBV11-2 and TRBJ2-5): EAGVAQSPRYKIIEKRQSVAFWCNPISGHATLYWYQQILGQGPKLLIQFQNNGVVDDSQLPKDRFSAERLKGVDSTLKIQPAKLEDSAVYLCASSLDRLAETQYFGPGTRLLVL.

V gene TRBV6-5 combines with J gene TRBJ1-3; TRBD1 agrees at 10 bases. Germline V CDR1 and CDR2: MNHEY, SVGAGI. The CDR3 sequence is 15 residues long. V shed 6 bases and J 2 bases; nucleotides not matched to a gene: 4. The chain's CDR3 is CASRPDRGTGNTIYF. As DNA, the CDR3 is TGTGCCAGCAGGCCGGACAGGGGGACTGGAAACACCATATATTTT.

The chain uses TRBV6-5 and TRBJ2-1; 9 nucleotides align to TRBD1. Germline V gene sequence: CDR1 MNHEY, CDR2 SVGAGI. The CDR3 contains 14 residues. With V trimmed by 8 bases and J by 5 bases, 7 bases remained unmatched. The CDR3: CASLGTGSNNEQFF. Here the CDR3 DNA reads TGTGCCAGCCTCGGGACAGGGAGTAACAATGAGCAGTTCTTC.

This clone was observed a single time. The V and J genes are TRBV28 and TRBJ2-2; 13 bases match TRBD2. J lost 5 bases, V lost 7 bases, and 4 bases had no gene match. CDR1 and CDR2 (germline): MDHEN, SYDVKM. The CDR3 has 15 amino acids. This chain's CDR3 is CASNMGLAGTGELFF. The CDR3 coding sequence is TGTGCCAGCAACATGGGACTAGCGGGAACCGGGGAGCTGTTTTTT.

The chain recombines TRBV5-5 with TRBJ1-2; D gene uncertain. V was clipped by 0 bases and J by 5 bases, with 5 bases between them. CDR3 length equals 12 residues. Germline loops: CDR1 SGHKS, CDR2 YYEKEE (reference sequence). CDR3 in DNA: TGTGCCAGCAGCTTGGACCAGTATGGCTACACCTTC. Translation: CASSLDQYGYTF.

V and J are TRBV5-1 and TRBJ2-5, with 13 bases that match TRBD2. V lost 4 bases, J lost 2 bases, and 5 bases stayed unmatched. The germline V gene has CDR1 SGHRS and CDR2 YFSETQ. This CDR3 is built from 16 residues. The CDR3 DNA is TGCGCCAGCAGCGGGGGACTAGCGGGGAGACAAGAGACCCAGTACTTC. It is translated as CASSGGLAGRQETQYF. Complete variable domain (other parts from reference TRBV5-1 and TRBJ2-5): KAGVTQTPRYLIKTRGQQVTLSCSPISGHRSVSWYQQTPGQGLQFLFEYFSETQRNKGNFPGRFSGRQFSNSRSEMNVSTLELGDSALYLCASSGGLAGRQETQYFGPGTRLLVL.

This sequence joins TRBV14 and TRBJ1-1, with TRBD1 matching 7 bases. With V trimmed by 0 bases and J by 10 bases, 5 bases remained unmatched. CDR1 is SGHDN, CDR2 FVKESK, per germline. CDR3 length: 13 amino acids. In nucleotides, the CDR3 is TGTGCCAGCAGCCAAGATCGGACAGGTTTAGCTTTCTTT. The encoded protein is CASSQDRTGLAFF.

The chain combines TRBV19 with TRBJ1-5; 9 bases match TRBD1. The CDR3 length is 14 residues. Germline trimming cut 3 bases from V and 9 bases from J; bases unmatched to any gene: 6. Germline-derived CDR1 and CDR2 are LNHDA and SQIVND (reference sequence). The CDR3 reads CASSIGGQGSPQHF. CDR3 DNA: TGTGCCAGTAGTATTGGGGGACAGGGCTCGCCCCAGCATTTT.

This clone appeared a single time. The chain combines TRBV5-1 with TRBJ1-1; D is unresolved. The V gene's germline CDR1 is SGHRS and CDR2 YFSETQ. V lost 0 bases to trimming and J lost 2 bases, with 11 bases between them. CDR3 length: 15 amino acids. The CDR3 nucleotides read TGCGCCAGCAGCTTGGACGGACGGGGAAACACTGAAGCTTTCTTT. This gives the protein CASSLDGRGNTEAFF.

The chain uses TRBV3-1 (or the pseudogene TRBV3-2) and TRBJ2-7, with 10 bases aligning to TRBD2. The V segment lost 1 base and the J segment 6 bases; nucleotides outside the gene matches: 6. Germline CDR1 LGHDT, CDR2 YNNKEL (reference sequence). The CDR3 totals 15 residues. CDR3 coding DNA: TGTGCCAGCAGCCAAGGGCTAGCGGGAGTGGGCGAGCAGTACTTC. This codes for CASSQGLAGVGEQYF.

This clone was recorded a few times. This sample includes further DNA sequences coding for the same CDR3. The genes are TRBV3-1 (or the pseudogene TRBV3-2) and TRBJ1-5, with TRBD1 as a possible D gene (6 bases). The V end lost 5 bases, the J end lost 1 base, and 9 bases lay between the germline ends. The CDR3 is 14 residues long. Germline V lookup: CDR1 LGHDT, CDR2 YNNKEL (reference sequence). Here the CDR3 DNA reads TGTGCCAGCAGCTCCGGACAGAGCAATCAGCCCCAGCATTTT. Its translation is CASSSGQSNQPQHF.